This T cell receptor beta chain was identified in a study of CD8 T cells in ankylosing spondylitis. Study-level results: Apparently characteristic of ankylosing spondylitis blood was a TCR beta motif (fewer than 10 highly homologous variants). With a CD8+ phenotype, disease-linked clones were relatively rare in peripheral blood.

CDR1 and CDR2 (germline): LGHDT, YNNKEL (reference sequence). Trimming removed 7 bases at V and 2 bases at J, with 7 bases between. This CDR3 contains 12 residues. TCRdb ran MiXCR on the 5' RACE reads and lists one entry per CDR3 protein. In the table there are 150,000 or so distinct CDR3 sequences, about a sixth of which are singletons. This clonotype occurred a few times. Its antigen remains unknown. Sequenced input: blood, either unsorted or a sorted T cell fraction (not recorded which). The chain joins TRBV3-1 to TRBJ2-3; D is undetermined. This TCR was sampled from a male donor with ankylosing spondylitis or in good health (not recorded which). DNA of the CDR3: TGTGCCAGCAAGGGTCTCACAGATACGCAGTATTTT. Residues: CASKGLTDTQYF.